The present T cell receptor (beta chain) was sequenced within a study of OX40 agonist ivuxolimab in advanced cancers. Study-wide context: Of the participants, more than 35% had some prior anti-PD-1, anti-PD-L1 or anti-CTLA-4 therapy, which was allowed.

The ends lost 3 bases at V and 2 bases at J; junction bases unmatched: 11. The CDR3 runs to 17 residues. From germline, CDR1 is LNHDA and CDR2 SQIVND (reference sequence). Sequenced by immunoSEQ multiplex PCR; TCRdb stores in-frame clones only, minus some. Of approximately 77,000 clones in the sample, more than 70% were seen once. The TCR sequence derives from an adult with an advanced solid tumor such as melanoma, head and neck, liver or kidney cancer. The sample here was CD4+ or CD8+ T cells sorted from blood, taken in a trial of the OX40 agonist ivuxolimab. This chain connects TRBV19 to TRBJ2-3; 7 nucleotides match TRBD2. This CDR3 reads CASSMLVTSSSTDTQYF. The CDR3 DNA is TGTGCCAGTAGTATGTTGGTGACTAGCAGTTCCACAGATACGCAGTATTTT.